This passage covers 22 T cell receptor beta chains from one sample sequenced in a study of blood T cell repertoires in COVID-19. TCRdb keeps only in-frame clones here, not all; method: immunoSEQ multiplex PCR. This sample yields 350,000 to 450,000 clones, of which 83% are seen a single time; approximately 5% belongs to the top ten. The sequencing input was PBMCs or T cells enriched from blood (not recorded which). These receptors came from a woman aged 50 to 60 who had recovered from COVID-19.

This rearrangement joins TRBV4-1 to TRBJ1-2, with D tentatively TRBD1 (5 bases). The CDR3 contains 18 residues. Germline CDR1 and CDR2: MGHRA and YSYEKL. The V gene lost 3 bases and the J gene lost 5 bases, with 25 bases spanning the gap. Here the CDR3 DNA reads TGCGCCAGCAGCCATTCTGGGGAGGGGAACGGATTCTATTATGGCTACACCTTC. This gives the protein CASSHSGEGNGFYYGYTF.

CDR3 DNA: TGCGCCAGCAGCGGAGGGAGCAGGAACACTGAAGCTTTCTTT. Protein sequence: CASSGGSRNTEAFF. This chain uses TRBV5-1 with TRBJ1-1, with D unresolved. Trimming removed 4 bases from V and 1 base from J, with 11 bases in between. The CDR3 consists of 14 residues. The germline V gene encodes CDR1 SGHRS and CDR2 YFSETQ.

The chain employs TRBV3-1 (or the pseudogene TRBV3-2) and TRBJ2-3, with 7 bases fitting TRBD2. Germline CDR1 is LGHDT and CDR2 is YNNKEL (reference sequence). J lost 7 bases, V lost 5 bases, and 18 bases had no gene match. This CDR3 region has 17 residues. This CDR3 reads CASSYKRLAGGENTQYF. CDR3 DNA sequence: TGTGCCAGCAGCTATAAAAGACTAGCCGGGGGTGAGAATACGCAGTATTTT.

This chain's CDR3 is CASSQGQGGTEAFF. CDR3 in DNA: TGCGCCAGCAGCCAAGGACAGGGGGGAACTGAAGCTTTCTTT. The V and J genes are TRBV4-1 and TRBJ1-1; 9 bases are shared with TRBD1. The ends lost 1 base at V and 5 bases at J; junction bases unmatched: 2. The CDR3 spans 14 residues. Germline V gene sequence: CDR1 MGHRA, CDR2 YSYEKL.

The chain combines TRBV4-3 with TRBJ1-4, with a possible D match to TRBD1 (5 bases). The ends were cut back, 0 bases at V and 8 bases at J, with 13 bases in the middle. Germline V gene data show CDR1 as LGHNA and CDR2 as YSLEER. This CDR3 contains 15 residues. In nucleotides, the CDR3 is TGCGCCAGCAGCCAAGACGGGACCGGGGGGGAAAAACTGTTTTTT. It codes for CASSQDGTGGEKLFF.

The rearrangement links TRBV19 to TRBJ1-2; D remains ambiguous. The CDR3 is made up of 15 amino acids. CDR1 and CDR2 (germline): LNHDA, SQIVND (reference sequence). Trimming cost V 10 bases and J 4 bases, with 22 bases left between them. The CDR3 here is CATEGTGHGLYGYTF. Written as DNA, the CDR3 is TGTGCCACCGAGGGTACGGGTCACGGCCTCTATGGCTACACCTTC.

The genes are TRBV4-3 and TRBJ1-5, with 10 nucleotides matching TRBD1. CDR3 length: 14 amino acids. The trim removed 5 bases at V and 5 bases at J, leaving 3 bases unmatched. Germline values: CDR1 LGHNA, CDR2 YSLEER. The CDR3 nucleotides are TGCGCCAGCAGCGGGACAGGGGTCGATCAGCCCCAGCATTTT. Encoded protein: CASSGTGVDQPQHF.

This rearrangement joins TRBV18 to TRBJ1-3; D is unresolved. V lost 3 bases and J lost 0, with 12 bases in between. This CDR3 spans 16 amino acids. Germline V gene lookup returns CDR1 KGHSH and CDR2 LQKENI. CDR3 sequence: CASSPSSLSSGNTIYF. The CDR3 DNA sequence: TGTGCCAGCTCACCCTCCTCTCTCAGCTCTGGAAACACCATATATTTT.

This chain joins TRBV30 and TRBJ2-5; the match to TRBD1 covers 7 bases. The CDR3 has 13 amino acids. V lost 4 bases and J lost 5; bases outside the gene matches: 7. Germline V gene lookup returns CDR1 GTSNPN and CDR2 SVGIG (reference sequence). CDR3 bases: TGTGCCTGGAACGGACAGGTCGGTGAGACCCAGTACTTC. Its protein product is CAWNGQVGETQYF. The full variable domain, rest sourced from reference TRBV30 and TRBJ2-5, is SQTIHQWPATLVQPVGSPLSLECTVEGTSNPNLYWYRQAAGRGLQLLFYSVGIGQISSEVPQNLSASRPQDRQFILSSKKLLLSDSGFYLCAWNGQVGETQYFGPGTRLLVL.

Details on this clone: The same CDR3 also results from other DNA sequences found in this sample. The V and J genes are TRBV11-3 and TRBJ2-1, with D possibly being TRBD2 (6 bases). The V and J ends lost 4 bases and 0 bases respectively, with 10 bases between them. In germline, CDR1 is SGHNT, CDR2 YENEEA. This CDR3 comprises 15 residues. The CDR3 DNA reads TGTGCCAGCAGCTCACGGGGGAGCTCCTACAATGAGCAGTTCTTC. Encoded protein: CASSSRGSSYNEQFF.

V usage is TRBV20-1 and J usage is TRBJ1-1; D gene unclear. V was cut by 8 bases and J by 4 bases, with 11 bases left in between. The CDR3 has 11 residues. Germline CDR1 reads DFQATT; CDR2 reads SNEGSKA (reference sequence). This CDR3 reads CSQRLGTEAFF. As DNA, the CDR3 is TGCAGTCAGAGGTTGGGCACTGAAGCTTTCTTT.

In nucleotides, the CDR3 is TGCGCCAGCAGCTTGGCCGCTGCGGCAGACTCAAGTTCACCCCTCCACTTT. Encoded protein: CASSLAAAADSSSPLHF. V usage is TRBV5-1 and J usage is TRBJ1-6; D gene ambiguous. CDR3 length: 17 amino acids. Germline V gene data show CDR1 as SGHRS and CDR2 as YFSETQ. Trimming took 0 bases from V and 9 from J, leaving 19 bases between them.

This sequence joins TRBV5-5 and TRBJ2-2; D is unclear. Looked up from germline, CDR1 is SGHKS and CDR2 is YYEKEE (reference sequence). Trimming took 0 bases from V and 7 from J, leaving 7 bases between them. The CDR3 has 13 residues. CDR3 DNA sequence: TGTGCCAGCAGCTTGGGGCTCCACGGGGAGCTGTTTTTT. Protein: CASSLGLHGELFF.

The rearrangement links TRBV6-5 to TRBJ2-3; D is perhaps TRBD1 (6 bases). Germline CDR1 MNHEY, CDR2 SVGAGI. This CDR3 contains 13 residues. V was pared by 5 bases and J by 7 bases, with 13 bases between. DNA of the CDR3: TGTGCCAGCAGTCGGCCACAGGGCTATACGCAGTATTTT. Translating gives CASSRPQGYTQYF.

V is TRBV4-2 and J is TRBJ1-5; unclear D gene. Germline lookup yields CDR1 LGHNA and CDR2 YNFKEQ. The CDR3 covers 15 residues. Trimming took off 0 bases at V and 0 bases at J, with 6 bases between the two ends. This CDR3 is CASSQDPYSNQPQHF. The DNA of the CDR3 is TGTGCCAGCAGCCAAGACCCCTATAGCAATCAGCCCCAGCATTTT.

The V gene is TRBV6-2 or TRBV6-3, the J gene TRBJ2-7; the match to TRBD1 covers 8 bases. Germline-derived CDR1 and CDR2 are MNHEY and SVGEGT. The CDR3 is 14 residues long. V dropped 2 bases and J dropped 4; count of bases not matched to a gene: 4. CDR3 DNA sequence: TGTGCCAGCAGTTACCTAGGGACAGGTTACGAGCAGTACTTC. This encodes CASSYLGTGYEQYF.

This clone was seen just once. The chain employs TRBV10-3 and TRBJ2-1; a weak D match, TRBD2 (6 bases). Trimming stripped 4 bases from V and 5 bases from J, with 9 bases between. The CDR3 has 13 residues. Germline CDR1 is ENHRY and CDR2 is SYGVKD. The CDR3 loop is CAISGRADNEQFF. The CDR3 bases are TGTGCCATCAGTGGGAGGGCGGACAATGAGCAGTTCTTC.

This chain joins TRBV9 and TRBJ1-1; a possible D gene is TRBD1 (6 bases). Germline CDR1 is SGDLS and CDR2 is YYNGEE. The CDR3 totals 15 residues. V lost 6 bases, J lost 5 bases, and 20 bases lay in between. CDR3 DNA sequence: TGTGCCAGCACCAAGGGGGAGGGGACTAGAACTGAAGCTTTCTTT. Its translation: CASTKGEGTRTEAFF. Complete variable domain (other parts from reference TRBV9 and TRBJ1-1): DSGVTQTPKHLITATGQRVTLRCSPRSGDLSVYWYQQSLDQGLQFLIQYYNGEERAKGNILERFSAQQFPDLHSELNLSSLELGDSALYFCASTKGEGTRTEAFFGQGTRLTVV.

The genes are TRBV21-1 and TRBJ1-6; the table gives TRBD1 as D, unverified against the DNA. TRBV21-1 is termed a pseudogene. This CDR3 is built from 16 residues. The CDR3 protein is CASSKSQKGQNSPLHF. CDR3 coding DNA: TGTGCCAGCAGCAAAAGCCAGAAGGGGCAGAATTCACCCCTCCACTTT.

This chain uses TRBV19 with TRBJ1-1; possibly TRBD1 for D (5 bases). Trimming cost V 4 bases and J 7 bases, with 13 bases left between them. Germline CDR1 reads LNHDA; CDR2 reads SQIVND (reference sequence). The CDR3 totals 13 residues. The CDR3 loop reads CASSTVQGIEAFF. CDR3 nucleotide sequence: TGTGCCAGTAGTACGGTTCAGGGTATTGAAGCTTTCTTT.

The chain has TRBV5-1 and TRBJ2-5, with 9 bases lining up with TRBD1. V lost 2 bases and J lost 7; bases outside the gene matches: 15. CDR1 is SGHRS and CDR2 is YFSETQ in the germline V gene. This CDR3 has 17 residues. The CDR3 DNA is TGCGCCAGCAGCTTCATCCCGGGACAGGGAGGTGTAGTGACCCAGTACTTC. Translated: CASSFIPGQGGVVTQYF. The full variable domain, rest sourced from reference TRBV5-1 and TRBJ2-5, is KAGVTQTPRYLIKTRGQQVTLSCSPISGHRSVSWYQQTPGQGLQFLFEYFSETQRNKGNFPGRFSGRQFSNSRSEMNVSTLELGDSALYLCASSFIPGQGGVVTQYFGPGTRLLVL.

The CDR3 loop reads CAWSVSPGLAIGRETQYF. In nucleotides, the CDR3 is TGTGCCTGGAGTGTATCTCCGGGACTAGCGATCGGGAGGGAGACCCAGTACTTC. The rearrangement uses TRBV30 and TRBJ2-5, with 10 positions matching TRBD2. V lost 0 bases, J lost 5 bases, and 15 bases stayed unmatched. Germline CDR1 is GTSNPN and CDR2 is SVGIG (reference sequence). The CDR3 length is 18 residues.